Reported below is one TCR beta chain. The PCR made use of 60 Vbeta and 13 Jbeta primers. Profiled with immunoSEQ multiplex PCR; TCRdb holds only in-frame clones, not every one. The top ten clones hold under 1.5% of a sample with some 160,000 clones, around 73% of them seen once. The data were obtained in a study of cytomegalovirus exposure and HLA in healthy donors. The CDR3 runs to 14 residues. Germline V gene data show CDR1 as SGHNT and CDR2 as YYREEE (reference sequence). Between the trimmed V and J ends, which lost 4 bases and 1 base, there was a span of 8 bases. Sequenced material: PBMCs. This chain uses TRBV5-4 with TRBJ2-2; no clear D gene. The sequence was collected from a male donor in good health and CMV-seronegative. The CDR3 spells CASSARQNTGELFF. The CDR3 DNA reads TGTGCCAGCAGCGCCCGACAGAACACCGGGGAGCTGTTTTTT.